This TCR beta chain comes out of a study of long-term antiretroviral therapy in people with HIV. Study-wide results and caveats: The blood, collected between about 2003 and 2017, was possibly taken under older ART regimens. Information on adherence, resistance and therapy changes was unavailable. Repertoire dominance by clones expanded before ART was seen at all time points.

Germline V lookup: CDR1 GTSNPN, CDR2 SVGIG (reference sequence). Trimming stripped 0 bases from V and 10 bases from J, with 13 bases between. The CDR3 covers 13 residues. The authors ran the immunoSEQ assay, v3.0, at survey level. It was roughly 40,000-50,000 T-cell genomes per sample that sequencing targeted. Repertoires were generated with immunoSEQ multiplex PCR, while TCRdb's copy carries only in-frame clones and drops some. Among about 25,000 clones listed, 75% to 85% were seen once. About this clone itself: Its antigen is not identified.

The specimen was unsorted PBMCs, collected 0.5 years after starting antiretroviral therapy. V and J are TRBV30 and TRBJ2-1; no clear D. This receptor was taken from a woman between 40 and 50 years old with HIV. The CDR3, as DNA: TGTGCCTGGAGTGTACGGGTCGGTTTGGAGCAGTTCTTC. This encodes CAWSVRVGLEQFF.